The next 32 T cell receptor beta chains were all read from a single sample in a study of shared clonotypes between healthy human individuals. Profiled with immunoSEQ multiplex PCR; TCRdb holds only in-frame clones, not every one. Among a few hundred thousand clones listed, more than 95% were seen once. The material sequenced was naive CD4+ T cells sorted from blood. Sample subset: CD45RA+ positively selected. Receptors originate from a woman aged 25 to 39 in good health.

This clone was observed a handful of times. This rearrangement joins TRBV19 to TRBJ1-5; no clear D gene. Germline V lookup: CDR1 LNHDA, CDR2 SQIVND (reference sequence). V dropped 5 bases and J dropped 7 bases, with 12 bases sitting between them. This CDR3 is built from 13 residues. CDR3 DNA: TGTGCCAGTAGTGAGTCCCGACGGCAGCCCCAGCATTTT. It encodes CASSESRRQPQHF.

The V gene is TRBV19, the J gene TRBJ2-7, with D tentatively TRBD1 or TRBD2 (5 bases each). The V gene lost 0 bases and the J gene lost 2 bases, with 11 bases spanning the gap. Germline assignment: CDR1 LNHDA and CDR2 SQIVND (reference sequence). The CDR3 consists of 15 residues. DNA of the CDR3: TGTGCCAGTAGTATAGAGGGGACGGCAGCCTACGAGCAGTACTTC. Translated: CASSIEGTAAYEQYF.

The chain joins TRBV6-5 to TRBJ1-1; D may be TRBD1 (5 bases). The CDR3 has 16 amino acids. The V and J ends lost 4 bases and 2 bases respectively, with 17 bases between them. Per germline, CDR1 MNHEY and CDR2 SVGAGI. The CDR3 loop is CASSWGRGGSNTEAFF. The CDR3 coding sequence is TGTGCCAGCAGTTGGGGTCGGGGGGGATCCAACACTGAAGCTTTCTTT.

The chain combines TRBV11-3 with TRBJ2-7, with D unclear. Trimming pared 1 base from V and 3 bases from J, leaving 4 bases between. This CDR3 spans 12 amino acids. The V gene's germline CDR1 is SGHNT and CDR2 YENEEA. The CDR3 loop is CASSLGNYEQYF. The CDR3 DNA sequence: TGTGCCAGCAGCTTAGGGAACTACGAGCAGTACTTC.

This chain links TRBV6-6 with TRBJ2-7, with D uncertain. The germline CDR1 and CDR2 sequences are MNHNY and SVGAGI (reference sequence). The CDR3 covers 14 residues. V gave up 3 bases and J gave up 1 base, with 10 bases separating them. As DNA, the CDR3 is TGTGCCAGCAGTTATCATCCTGCATCCTACGAGCAGTACTTC. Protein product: CASSYHPASYEQYF.

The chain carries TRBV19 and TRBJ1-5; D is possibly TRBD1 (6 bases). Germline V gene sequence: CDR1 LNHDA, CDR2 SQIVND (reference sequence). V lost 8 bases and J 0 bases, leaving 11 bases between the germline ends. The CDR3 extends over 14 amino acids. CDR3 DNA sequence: TGTGCCAGTGAGCAGGGGCATAGCAATCAGCCCCAGCATTTT. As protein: CASEQGHSNQPQHF.

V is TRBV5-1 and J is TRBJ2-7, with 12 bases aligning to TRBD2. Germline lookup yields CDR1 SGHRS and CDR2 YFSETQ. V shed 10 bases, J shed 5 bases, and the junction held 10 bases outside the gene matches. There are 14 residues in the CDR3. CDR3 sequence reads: CAGSSGRAGDEQYF. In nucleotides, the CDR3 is TGCGCCGGTTCTAGCGGGAGGGCCGGGGACGAGCAGTACTTC. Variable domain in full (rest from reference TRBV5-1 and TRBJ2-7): KAGVTQTPRYLIKTRGQQVTLSCSPISGHRSVSWYQQTPGQGLQFLFEYFSETQRNKGNFPGRFSGRQFSNSRSEMNVSTLELGDSALYLCAGSSGRAGDEQYFGPGTRLTVT.

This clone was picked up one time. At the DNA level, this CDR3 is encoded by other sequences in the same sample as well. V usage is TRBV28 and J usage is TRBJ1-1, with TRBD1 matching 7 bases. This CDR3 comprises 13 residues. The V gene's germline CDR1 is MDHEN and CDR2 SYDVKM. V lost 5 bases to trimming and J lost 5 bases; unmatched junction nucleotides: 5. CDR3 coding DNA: TGTGCCAGCAGTCGACAGGGTAGGACTGAAGCTTTCTTT. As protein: CASSRQGRTEAFF.

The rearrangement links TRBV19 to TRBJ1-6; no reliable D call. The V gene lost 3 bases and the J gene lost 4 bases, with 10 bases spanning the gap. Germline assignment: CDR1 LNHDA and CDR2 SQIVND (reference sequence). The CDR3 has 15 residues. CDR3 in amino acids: CASSISGGYNSPLHF. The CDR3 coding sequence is TGTGCCAGTAGTATCTCAGGAGGTTATAATTCACCCCTCCACTTT.

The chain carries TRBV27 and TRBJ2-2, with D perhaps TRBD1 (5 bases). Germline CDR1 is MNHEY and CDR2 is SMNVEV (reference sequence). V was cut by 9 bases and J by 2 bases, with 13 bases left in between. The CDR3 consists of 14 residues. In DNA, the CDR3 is TGTGCCAGTGGCCTGACAGCCAACACCGGGGAGCTGTTTTTT. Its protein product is CASGLTANTGELFF.

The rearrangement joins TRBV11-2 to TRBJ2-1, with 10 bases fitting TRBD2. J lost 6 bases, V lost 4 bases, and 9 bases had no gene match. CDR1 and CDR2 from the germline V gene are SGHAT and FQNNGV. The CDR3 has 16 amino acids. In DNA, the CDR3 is TGTGCCAGCAGCTCTCTAGCGGGAGTGTTAGGCAATGAGCAGTTCTTC. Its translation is CASSSLAGVLGNEQFF.

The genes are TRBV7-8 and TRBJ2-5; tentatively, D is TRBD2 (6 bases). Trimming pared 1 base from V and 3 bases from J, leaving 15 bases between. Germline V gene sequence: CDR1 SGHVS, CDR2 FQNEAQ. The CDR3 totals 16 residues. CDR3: CASSLEAGRLKETQYF. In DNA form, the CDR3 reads TGTGCCAGCAGCTTAGAAGCAGGGAGGCTCAAAGAGACCCAGTACTTC.

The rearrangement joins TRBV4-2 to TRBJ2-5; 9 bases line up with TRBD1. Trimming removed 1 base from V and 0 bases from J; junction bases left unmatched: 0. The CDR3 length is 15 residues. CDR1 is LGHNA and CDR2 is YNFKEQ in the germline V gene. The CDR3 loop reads CASSQGDRDQETQYF. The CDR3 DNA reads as TGTGCCAGCAGCCAAGGGGACAGGGACCAAGAGACCCAGTACTTC.

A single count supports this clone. The DNA of the CDR3 is TGTGCCAGCAGCCCCACCGGGAGGACGTTCTACGAGCAGTACTTC. It translates to CASSPTGRTFYEQYF. The chain joins TRBV11-3 to TRBJ2-7; 7 nucleotides match TRBD2. Germline loops: CDR1 SGHNT, CDR2 YENEEA. The V and J ends lost 5 bases and 3 bases, in that order; junction bases with no gene match: 10. This CDR3 is built from 15 residues. Full variable domain (rest looked up from reference TRBV11-3 and TRBJ2-7): EAGVVQSPRYKIIEKKQPVAFWCNPISGHNTLYWYLQNLGQGPELLIRYENEEAVDDSQLPKDRFSAERLKGVDSTLKIQPAELGDSAVYLCASSPTGRTFYEQYFGPGTRLTVT.

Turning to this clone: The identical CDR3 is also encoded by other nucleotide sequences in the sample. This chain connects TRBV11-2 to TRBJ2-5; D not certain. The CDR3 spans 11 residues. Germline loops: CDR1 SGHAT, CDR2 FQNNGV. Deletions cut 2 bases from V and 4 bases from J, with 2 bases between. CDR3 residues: CASSLRETQYF. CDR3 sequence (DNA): TGTGCCAGCAGCTTAAGAGAGACCCAGTACTTC.

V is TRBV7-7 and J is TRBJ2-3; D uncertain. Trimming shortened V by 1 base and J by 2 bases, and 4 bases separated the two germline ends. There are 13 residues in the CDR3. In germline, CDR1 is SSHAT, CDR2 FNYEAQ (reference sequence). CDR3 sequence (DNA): TGTGCCAGCAGCTTAGACGCCACAGATACGCAGTATTTT. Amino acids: CASSLDATDTQYF.

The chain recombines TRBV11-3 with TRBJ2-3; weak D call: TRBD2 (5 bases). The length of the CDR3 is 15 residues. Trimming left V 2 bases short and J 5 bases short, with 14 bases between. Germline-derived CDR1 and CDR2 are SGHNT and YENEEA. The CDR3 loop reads CASSLNGRAGDTQYF. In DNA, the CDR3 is TGTGCCAGCAGCTTAAACGGTCGGGCGGGAGATACGCAGTATTTT.

This CDR3 reads CASSPRDRASNEQFF. The CDR3 DNA reads TGTGCCAGCAGCCCCCGGGACAGGGCATCCAATGAGCAGTTCTTC. The chain has TRBV11-3 and TRBJ2-1; 9 bases map to TRBD1. After removal of 5 bases from V and 6 bases from J, the junction contained 8 bases not matched to a gene. CDR3 length: 15 amino acids. CDR1 is SGHNT and CDR2 is YENEEA in the germline V gene.

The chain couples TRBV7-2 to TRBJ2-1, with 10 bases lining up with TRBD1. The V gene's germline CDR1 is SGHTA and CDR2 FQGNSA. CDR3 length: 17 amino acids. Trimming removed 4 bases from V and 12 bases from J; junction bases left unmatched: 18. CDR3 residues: CASSYTGTGEVWTRQFF. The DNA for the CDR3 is TGTGCCAGCAGCTATACCGGGACAGGGGAGGTTTGGACGAGGCAGTTCTTC.

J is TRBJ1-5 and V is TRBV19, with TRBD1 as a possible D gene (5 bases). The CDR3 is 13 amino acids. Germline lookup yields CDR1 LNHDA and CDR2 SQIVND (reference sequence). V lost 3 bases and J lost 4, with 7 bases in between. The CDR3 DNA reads TGTGCCAGTAGTATGACAGTTAATCAGCCCCAGCATTTT. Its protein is CASSMTVNQPQHF.

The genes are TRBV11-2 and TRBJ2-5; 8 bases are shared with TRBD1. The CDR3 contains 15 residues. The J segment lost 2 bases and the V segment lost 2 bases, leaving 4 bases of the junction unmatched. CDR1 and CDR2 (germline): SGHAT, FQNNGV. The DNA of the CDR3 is TGTGCCAGCAGCTTATTCGACAGGGGACAAGAGACCCAGTACTTC. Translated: CASSLFDRGQETQYF. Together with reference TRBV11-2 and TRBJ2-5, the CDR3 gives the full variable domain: EAGVAQSPRYKIIEKRQSVAFWCNPISGHATLYWYQQILGQGPKLLIQFQNNGVVDDSQLPKDRFSAERLKGVDSTLKIQPAKLEDSAVYLCASSLFDRGQETQYFGPGTRLLVL.

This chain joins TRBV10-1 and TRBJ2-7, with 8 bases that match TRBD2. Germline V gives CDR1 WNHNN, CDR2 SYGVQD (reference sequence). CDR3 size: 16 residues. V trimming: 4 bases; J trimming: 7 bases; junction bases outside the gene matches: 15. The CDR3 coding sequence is TGCGCCAGCAGTGGGGGCTCTCTTGGAGCGGGAGTTGAGCAGTACTTC. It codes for CASSGGSLGAGVEQYF.

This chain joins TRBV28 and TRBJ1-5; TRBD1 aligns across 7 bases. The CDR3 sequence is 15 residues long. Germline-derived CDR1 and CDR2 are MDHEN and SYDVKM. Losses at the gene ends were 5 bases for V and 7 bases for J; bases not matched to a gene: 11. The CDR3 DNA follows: TGTGCCAGCAGTGTAGACACAGGGGCGGGACAGCCCCAGCATTTT. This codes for CASSVDTGAGQPQHF.

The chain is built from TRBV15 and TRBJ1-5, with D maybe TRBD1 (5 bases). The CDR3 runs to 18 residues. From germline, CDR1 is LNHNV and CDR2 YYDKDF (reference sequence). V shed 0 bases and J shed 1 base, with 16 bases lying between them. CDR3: CATSRDRGQQGSNQPQHF. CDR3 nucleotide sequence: TGTGCCACCAGCAGAGATCGCGGACAACAAGGGAGCAATCAGCCCCAGCATTTT.

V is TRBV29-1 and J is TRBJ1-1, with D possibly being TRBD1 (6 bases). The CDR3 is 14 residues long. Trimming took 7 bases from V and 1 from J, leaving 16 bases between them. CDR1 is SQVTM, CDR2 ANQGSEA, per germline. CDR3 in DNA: TGCAGCGCACCCATCGGACAGCCGAACACTGAAGCTTTCTTT. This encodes CSAPIGQPNTEAFF.

This CDR3 reads CASSQPSGRTDTQYF. CDR3 bases: TGCGCCAGCAGCCAACCTAGCGGGAGGACAGATACGCAGTATTTT. The chain joins TRBV4-1 to TRBJ2-3; 11 bases line up with TRBD2. Unmatched junction bases numbered 1, after V lost 2 bases and J lost 3 bases. The CDR3 is 15 residues long. The V gene's germline CDR1 is MGHRA and CDR2 YSYEKL.

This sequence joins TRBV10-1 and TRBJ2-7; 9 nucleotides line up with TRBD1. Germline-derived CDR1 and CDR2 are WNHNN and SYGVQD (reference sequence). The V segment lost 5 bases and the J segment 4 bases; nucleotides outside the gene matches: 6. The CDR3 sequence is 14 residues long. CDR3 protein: CASSPGTGYYEQYF. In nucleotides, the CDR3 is TGCGCCAGCAGTCCCGGGACAGGGTATTACGAGCAGTACTTC.

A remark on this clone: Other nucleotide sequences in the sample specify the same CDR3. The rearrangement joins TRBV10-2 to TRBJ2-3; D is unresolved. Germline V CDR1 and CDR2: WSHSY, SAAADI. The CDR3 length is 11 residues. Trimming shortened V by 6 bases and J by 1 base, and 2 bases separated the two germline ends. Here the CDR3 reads CASSRTDTQYF. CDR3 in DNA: TGCGCCAGCAGCCGCACAGATACGCAGTATTTT.

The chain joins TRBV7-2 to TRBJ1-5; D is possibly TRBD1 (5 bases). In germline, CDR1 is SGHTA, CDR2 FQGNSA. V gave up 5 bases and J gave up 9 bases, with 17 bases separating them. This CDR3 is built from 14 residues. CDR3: CASSPRRVPRPQHF. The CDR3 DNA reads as TGTGCCAGCAGCCCCCGCAGGGTGCCGCGGCCCCAGCATTTT.

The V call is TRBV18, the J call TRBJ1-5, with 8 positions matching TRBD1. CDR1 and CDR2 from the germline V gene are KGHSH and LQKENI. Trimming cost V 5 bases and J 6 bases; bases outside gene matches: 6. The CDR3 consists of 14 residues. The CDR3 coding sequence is TGTGCCAGCTCATCTGGACAGGGAGGTCAGCCCCAGCATTTT. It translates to CASSSGQGGQPQHF. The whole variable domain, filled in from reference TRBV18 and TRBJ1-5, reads NAGVMQNPRHLVRRRGQEARLRCSPMKGHSHVYWYRQLPEEGLKFMVYLQKENIIDESGMPKERFSAEFPKEGPSILRIQQVVRGDSAAYFCASSSGQGGQPQHFGDGTRLSIL.

The CDR3 DNA sequence: TGTGCCATCTTAGAGAGAATTGGGGCCAACGTCCTGACTTTC. It yields the protein CAILERIGANVLTF. The chain combines TRBV28 with TRBJ2-6, with no clear D. The CDR3 length is 14 residues. The germline V gene encodes CDR1 MDHEN and CDR2 SYDVKM. Trimming stripped 10 bases from V and 3 bases from J, with 13 bases between.

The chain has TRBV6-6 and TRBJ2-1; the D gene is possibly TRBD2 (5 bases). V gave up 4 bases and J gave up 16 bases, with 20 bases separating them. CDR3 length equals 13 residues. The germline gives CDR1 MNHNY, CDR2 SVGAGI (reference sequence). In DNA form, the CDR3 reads TGTGCCAGCAGTTCACCGCTAGCAACGAAACCCTTCTTC. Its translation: CASSSPLATKPFF.